What follows describes a single T cell receptor (beta chain). The antigen remains unidentified. The source of the sample is a study of cytomegalovirus exposure and HLA in healthy donors. The CDR3 spans 15 residues. The V gene end was trimmed by 3 bases and the J gene end by 4 bases; junction bases not matched to a gene: 7. Germline V gene data show CDR1 as SGDLS and CDR2 as YYNGEE. Study observations and caveats: 150 to 200 TCR beta chains were listed as cytomegalovirus-associated.

Libraries were prepared by immunoSEQ multiplex PCR; TCRdb keeps only in-frame clonotypes and omits some of them. The table includes under 200,000 clones, approximately 78% detected once. Sequenced sample: PBMCs. This chain connects TRBV9 to TRBJ1-2; TRBD1 agrees at 9 bases. This TCR was recovered from a woman in her thirties in good health and CMV-seronegative. The CDR3 here is CASSDMDRGFYGYTF. CDR3 sequence (DNA): TGTGCCAGCAGCGACATGGACAGGGGCTTCTATGGCTACACCTTC.